The T cell receptor (beta chain) under discussion was sequenced for a study of PD-1 blockade in classical Hodgkin lymphoma. Turning to this clone: The antigen is not known.

Germline V CDR1 and CDR2: SGHVS, FNYEAQ. V shed 3 bases and J 9 bases; nucleotides not matched to a gene: 8. This CDR3 has 15 amino acids. General study findings and limits: Newly diagnosed patients reportedly trailed healthy donors in baseline TCR diversity. Whatever underlies the repertoire differences (possibly disease activity or prior therapy) remains undefined.

Sequencing was performed with immunoSEQ multiplex PCR; in TCRdb, only in-frame clones are kept and a portion is missing. This sample has 10,000 to 15,000 clones, with over 75% found just once. Each patient experienced a relapse that followed autologous stem cell transplantation, and brentuximab vedotin exposure varied. This clonotype was sampled from a human donor with classical Hodgkin lymphoma. V gene TRBV7-6 combines with J gene TRBJ2-1, with 10 bases matching TRBD1. The material was peripheral blood mononuclear cells (PBMCs), obtained at baseline. CDR3 in DNA: TGTGCCAGCAGCTTCCCCGGGACAGGGGAAGGTGAGCAGTTCTTC. Amino acid sequence: CASSFPGTGEGEQFF.